The present entry profiles one T cell receptor (beta chain) with its context. This sample is drawn from a study of cytomegalovirus exposure and HLA in healthy donors. The PCR used 60 Vbeta and 13 Jbeta primers. This table comes from immunoSEQ multiplex PCR, and its TCRdb copy is limited to in-frame clones, with some not included. This table has some 200,000 clones, almost 85% appearing once. Losses at the gene ends were 1 base for V and 2 bases for J; bases not matched to a gene: 3. The CDR3 is 15 amino acids. The germline gives CDR1 LNHDA, CDR2 SQIVND (reference sequence). The V gene is TRBV19, the J gene TRBJ2-3, with 7 positions matching TRBD2. This sequence originates from a woman aged 40 to 50 in good health and CMV-seronegative. Material: PBMCs. The CDR3 region is CASSIASGATDTQYF. CDR3 bases: TGTGCCAGTAGTATAGCCAGCGGGGCCACAGATACGCAGTATTTT. Variable domain in full (rest from reference TRBV19 and TRBJ2-3): DGGITQSPKYLFRKEGQNVTLSCEQNLNHDAMYWYRQDPGQGLRLIYYSQIVNDFQKGDIAEGYSVSREKKESFPLTVTSAQKNPTAFYLCASSIASGATDTQYFGPGTRLTVL.